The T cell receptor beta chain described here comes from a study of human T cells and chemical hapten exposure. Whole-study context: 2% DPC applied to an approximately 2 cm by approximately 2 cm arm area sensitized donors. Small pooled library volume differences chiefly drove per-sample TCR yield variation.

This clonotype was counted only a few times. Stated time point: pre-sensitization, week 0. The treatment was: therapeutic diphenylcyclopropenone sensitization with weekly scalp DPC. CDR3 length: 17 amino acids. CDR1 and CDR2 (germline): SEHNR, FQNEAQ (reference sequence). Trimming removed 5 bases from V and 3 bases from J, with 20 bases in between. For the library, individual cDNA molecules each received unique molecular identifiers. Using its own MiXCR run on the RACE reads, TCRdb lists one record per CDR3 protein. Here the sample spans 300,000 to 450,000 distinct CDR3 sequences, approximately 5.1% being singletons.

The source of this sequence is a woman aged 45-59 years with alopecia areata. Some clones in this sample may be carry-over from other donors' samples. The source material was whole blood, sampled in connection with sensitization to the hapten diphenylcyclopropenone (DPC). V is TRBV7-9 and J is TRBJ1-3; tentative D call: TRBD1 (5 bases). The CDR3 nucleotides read TGTGCCAGCAGCCACGGGGGACCTAAGGGCTTTGGAAACACCATATATTTT. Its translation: CASSHGGPKGFGNTIYF.